The 20 T cell receptor beta chains below all came from one sample that was sequenced in a study of shared clonotypes between healthy human individuals. Data came from immunoSEQ multiplex PCR; TCRdb stores just in-frame clones and leaves some out. Here the sample spans about 1.1 million clones, approximately 77% being singletons. Sequenced material: memory CD4+ T cells from PBMCs. Indicated subset: CD45RA-negative fraction. The receptor source for this set is a man aged 18 to 30 in good health. Some clones in this sample may be carry-over from other donors' samples.

The V gene is TRBV7-3, the J gene TRBJ2-1; TRBD1 aligns across 9 bases. The ends lost 2 bases at V and 6 bases at J; junction bases unmatched: 5. The CDR3 is 15 residues long. CDR1 is SGHTA, CDR2 FQGTGA, per germline. The CDR3 loop is CASSLLGQGFNEQFF. The CDR3, as DNA: TGTGCCAGCAGCTTATTGGGACAGGGTTTCAATGAGCAGTTCTTC.

The rearrangement links TRBV18 to TRBJ2-6; tentatively, D is TRBD1 (6 bases). This CDR3 spans 15 amino acids. Germline CDR1 reads KGHSH; CDR2 reads LQKENI. V dropped 6 bases and J dropped 4 bases, with 13 bases sitting between them. CDR3: CASSPMGAGANVLTF. The CDR3 DNA sequence: TGTGCCAGCTCCCCCATGGGGGCCGGGGCCAACGTCCTGACTTTC.

A remark on this clone: This sample also contains other DNA sequences that code for the same CDR3. The rearrangement uses TRBV5-1 and TRBJ2-5, with TRBD2 identical over 7 bases. With 2 bases clipped from V and 4 bases from J, the junction kept 2 bases outside the gene matches. Germline V gives CDR1 SGHRS, CDR2 YFSETQ. CDR3 length: 13 amino acids. The CDR3 DNA sequence: TGCGCCAGCAGCTTTGGCGGGAGAGAGACCCAGTACTTC. Translated, it gives CASSFGGRETQYF.

This clone was recorded only once. The rearrangement uses TRBV7-2 and TRBJ1-2, with 7 bases aligning to TRBD1. V was clipped by 5 bases and J by 5 bases; unmatched bases: 11. The CDR3 is made up of 15 amino acids. Germline CDR1 and CDR2: SGHTA and FQGNSA. CDR3: CASSPGPGGVYGYTF. CDR3 in DNA: TGTGCCAGCAGCCCGGGACCAGGGGGGGTGTATGGCTACACCTTC.

The J gene is TRBJ2-6, the V gene TRBV18; TRBD1 matches at 8 bases. The V gene end was trimmed by 6 bases and the J gene end by 3 bases; junction bases not matched to a gene: 7. CDR3 length equals 16 residues. The germline CDR1 and CDR2 sequences are KGHSH and LQKENI. CDR3 DNA sequence: TGTGCCAGCTCCTTCCAGGGGGCTCATGGGGCCAACGTCCTGACTTTC. It codes for CASSFQGAHGANVLTF.

J is TRBJ2-1 and V is TRBV2; 9 bases agree with TRBD1. Trimming removed 5 bases from V and 4 bases from J; junction bases left unmatched: 6. Looked up from germline, CDR1 is SNHLY and CDR2 is FYNNEI. The CDR3 has 15 amino acids. For the CDR3, the DNA is TGTGCCAGCAGTCCGGACAGGGGAGGGTACAATGAGCAGTTCTTC. Translated: CASSPDRGGYNEQFF.

The V and J genes are TRBV18 and TRBJ2-3, with 10 nucleotides matching TRBD2. The CDR3 loop spans 15 amino acids. Germline CDR1 reads KGHSH; CDR2 reads LQKENI. Germline trimming cut 4 bases from V and 3 bases from J; bases unmatched to any gene: 4. The CDR3 loop is CASSLAGGVTDTQYF. DNA of the CDR3: TGTGCCAGCTCACTAGCGGGAGGAGTGACAGATACGCAGTATTTT.

This clone was seen once. Other DNA sequences of this sample code for an identical CDR3. The chain uses TRBV2 and TRBJ2-5; perhaps TRBD2 as D (6 bases). Germline lookup yields CDR1 SNHLY and CDR2 FYNNEI. Trimming stripped 8 bases from V and 2 bases from J, with 12 bases between. The CDR3 has 13 residues. CDR3 sequence (DNA): TGTGCCAGCGGAGGTAGCGGACAAGAGACCCAGTACTTC. It translates to CASGGSGQETQYF.

A note on this clone: This may be a read error: a much more frequent sequence differs by one nucleotide. The chain carries TRBV6-6 and TRBJ2-7, with D unresolved. The CDR3 spans 16 residues. The V end lost 2 bases, the J end lost 3 bases, and 17 bases lay between the germline ends. Germline CDR1 MNHNY, CDR2 SVGAGI (reference sequence). The CDR3: CASSYPPTWASYEQYF. DNA of the CDR3: TGTGCCAGCAGTTACCCCCCGACATGGGCTAGCTACGAGCAGTACTTC.

The chain carries TRBV7-5 and TRBJ2-2; the D call TRBD1 from the table was never checked on the DNA. TRBV7-5 constitutes a pseudogene. The CDR3 is 13 amino acids. CDR3 nucleotide sequence: TGTGTCAGAAAAACACAGGGGGCCGGGGAGCTGTTTTTT. Its protein is CVRKTQGAGELFF.

A note on this clone: In the same sample, other DNA sequences code for this CDR3. The chain joins TRBV4-3 to TRBJ2-7, with D possibly matching TRBD2 (5 bases). CDR3 length: 15 amino acids. Germline CDR1 is LGHNA and CDR2 is YSLEER. Trimming pared 0 bases from V and 0 bases from J, leaving 9 bases between. This chain's CDR3 is CASSQDQRSSYEQYF. Here the CDR3 DNA reads TGCGCCAGCAGCCAAGACCAGCGGAGCTCCTACGAGCAGTACTTC.

A few counts support this clone. CDR3 protein: CASDRGQSAGYTF. CDR3 coding DNA: TGTGCCAGCGACAGGGGGCAGTCTGCTGGCTACACCTTC. The rearrangement joins TRBV28 to TRBJ1-2, with 10 bases lining up with TRBD1. V lost 8 bases to trimming and J lost 7 bases; unmatched junction nucleotides: 7. CDR3 size: 13 residues. Germline V CDR1 and CDR2: MDHEN, SYDVKM.

This sequence joins TRBV9 and TRBJ2-3; no definite D call. V lost 4 bases, J lost 3 bases, and 12 bases lay in between. Germline-derived CDR1 and CDR2 are SGDLS and YYNGEE. The CDR3 sequence is 14 residues long. CDR3: CASSQRWATDTQYF. The DNA of the CDR3 is TGTGCCAGCAGCCAACGATGGGCAACAGATACGCAGTATTTT.

A single count supports this clone. The chain carries TRBV28 and TRBJ1-6, with D tentatively TRBD1 (5 bases). CDR1 MDHEN and CDR2 SYDVKM come from the germline V gene. This CDR3 is built from 12 residues. V dropped 6 bases and J dropped 7 bases, with 7 bases sitting between them. The CDR3 reads CASRGQNSPLHF. The CDR3 region has the DNA TGTGCCAGCAGGGGGCAAAATTCACCCCTCCACTTT.

The V call is TRBV4-1, the J call TRBJ2-7, with D possibly TRBD2 on 7 matching bases. V lost 5 bases, J lost 0 bases, and 17 bases lay in between. The CDR3 has 16 amino acids. CDR1 and CDR2 from the germline V gene are MGHRA and YSYEKL. CDR3 nucleotides: TGCGCCAGCAGCGGGGGGGGGCGAGGTAGCTCCTACGAGCAGTACTTC. Translation gives CASSGGGRGSSYEQYF.

The chain couples TRBV28 to TRBJ1-3, with D unclear. CDR3 length equals 16 residues. The V gene's germline CDR1 is MDHEN and CDR2 SYDVKM. Trimming took off 4 bases at V and 0 bases at J, with 13 bases between the two ends. The CDR3 region has the DNA TGTGCCAGCAGTTCTCTGGGGAAGAGCTCTGGAAACACCATATATTTT. Protein sequence: CASSSLGKSSGNTIYF.

This clone has a handful of counts. The chain links TRBV7-9 to TRBJ1-2; no clear D gene. V lost 2 bases, J lost 4 bases, and 5 bases lay in between. CDR1 is SEHNR and CDR2 is FQNEAQ in the germline V gene (reference sequence). This CDR3 has 12 amino acids. The CDR3 DNA follows: TGTGCCAGCAGCTTATTATCCTATGGCTACACCTTC. Translating gives CASSLLSYGYTF.

The chain has TRBV27 and TRBJ1-4; D uncertain. V gave up 6 bases and J gave up 8 bases, with 13 bases separating them. The germline CDR1 and CDR2 sequences are MNHEY and SMNVEV (reference sequence). This CDR3 spans 13 amino acids. CDR3 sequence: CASSRRLQEKLFF. Written as DNA, the CDR3 is TGTGCCAGCAGCCGGCGACTACAGGAAAAACTGTTTTTT. The full variable domain, with the rest looked up from reference TRBV27 and TRBJ1-4, is EAQVTQNPRYLITVTGKKLTVTCSQNMNHEYMSWYRQDPGLGLRQIYYSMNVEVTDKGDVPEGYKVSRKEKRNFPLILESPSPNQTSLYFCASSRRLQEKLFFGSGTQLSVL.

This chain connects TRBV6-5 to TRBJ1-2; 7 bases line up with TRBD1. This CDR3 comprises 13 residues. Germline V gene sequence: CDR1 MNHEY, CDR2 SVGAGI. V shed 6 bases and J 5 bases; nucleotides not matched to a gene: 6. The CDR3 region has the DNA TGTGCCAGCAGCCAGGGACAGAAATATGGCTACACCTTC. Translation: CASSQGQKYGYTF.

This chain links TRBV2 with TRBJ2-7, with no clear D. Germline loops: CDR1 SNHLY, CDR2 FYNNEI. This CDR3 is built from 13 residues. The ends were cut back, 7 bases at V and 2 bases at J, with 12 bases in the middle. The CDR3 bases are TGTGCCAGCACGTTAGGCTCCGCCTACGAGCAGTACTTC. It translates to CASTLGSAYEQYF.